A selection of T cell receptor beta chains follows, all from one sample in a study of Ad26.COV2.S vaccination and SARS-CoV-2 variants. Generated by immunoSEQ multiplex PCR, the TCRdb table keeps only in-frame clones and is missing some. The sample yields 300,000 to 400,000 clones, 80% to 90% seen once. The sample was peripheral blood, taken in a trial of Ad26.COV2.S vaccine versus placebo. These receptors were obtained from a person between 18 and 65 years old who received the Ad26.COV2.S COVID-19 vaccine or a placebo. Both conserved end residues are part of each CDR3. The D gene is left open where the match is weak. Rows may omit the clone size; those that give it use once, few, many or a size class.

j_call,clone_size,v_call,cdr3_length,d_call,cdr3_aa,cdr3_nt
TRBJ1-5,-,TRBV7-8,16,-,CASSLRDGGRNQPQHF,TGTGCCAGCAGCTTACGCGACGGGGGAAGGAATCAGCCCCAGCATTTT
TRBJ2-1,-,TRBV4-1,12,-,CASSTVGNEQFF,TGCGCCAGCAGCACAGTGGGCAATGAGCAGTTCTTC
TRBJ2-5,-,TRBV24-1,16,-,CATSVLSPGRLLTQYF,TGTGCCACCAGTGTCCTTAGCCCCGGCAGGCTATTGACCCAGTACTTC
TRBJ1-2,-,TRBV11-2,14,-,CASSLDGSPYGYTF,TGTGCCAGCAGCTTAGATGGCAGCCCCTATGGCTACACCTTC
TRBJ2-3,once,TRBV24-1,13,-,CATSDSNRDTQYF,TGTGCCACCAGTGATTCTAACAGGGATACGCAGTATTTT
TRBJ2-3,once,TRBV5-1,15,TRBD2,CASSRTSGGTYTQYF,TGCGCCAGCAGCCGGACTAGCGGGGGTACCTATACGCAGTATTTT
TRBJ2-1,-,TRBV20-1,17,-,CSASSVGLGELGNEQFF,TGCAGTGCTAGTTCCGTTGGGTTGGGGGAGTTGGGCAATGAGCAGTTCTTC
TRBJ2-3,-,TRBV19,14,TRBD2,CASSPGRFTDTQYF,TGTGCCAGTAGCCCCGGGAGGTTCACAGATACGCAGTATTTT
TRBJ2-5,-,TRBV3-1/TRBV3-2,15,TRBD2,CASSQGLAGEETQYF,TGTGCCAGCAGCCAAGGACTAGCGGGGGAAGAGACCCAGTACTTC
TRBJ1-5,-,TRBV2,15,TRBD1,CASRMTGNGNQPQHF,TGTGCCAGCAGAATGACAGGGAATGGCAATCAGCCCCAGCATTTT
TRBJ2-1,once,TRBV5-1,15,TRBD1,CASSSAGTGENEQFF,TGCGCCAGCAGCTCGGCGGGGACAGGGGAGAATGAGCAGTTCTTC
TRBJ2-6,-,TRBV30,15,-,CAWSVRGSGANVLTF,TGTGCCTGGAGTGTACGGGGGTCCGGGGCCAACGTCCTGACTTTC
TRBJ1-6,-,TRBV5-6,14,-,CASSSRQNNSPLHF,TGTGCCAGCAGCTCACGGCAGAATAATTCACCCCTCCACTTT
TRBJ2-7,-,TRBV30,14,TRBD1,CAWSSTGGSDEQYF,TGTGCCTGGAGTAGTACAGGGGGGTCCGACGAGCAGTACTTC
TRBJ2-1,-,TRBV5-6,15,TRBD2,CASSSRGSSYNEQFF,TGTGCCAGCAGCTCGCGGGGGAGCTCCTACAATGAGCAGTTCTTC
TRBJ2-1,-,TRBV7-9,13,-,CASSSSVGREQFF,TGTGCCAGCAGCTCCAGCGTGGGGCGGGAGCAGTTCTTC
TRBJ1-2,-,TRBV6-5,16,TRBD1,CASSYSGTGGKWGYTF,TGTGCCAGCAGTTACTCCGGCACAGGGGGCAAGTGGGGCTACACCTTC
TRBJ1-6,-,TRBV7-2,15,-,CASSAVRVYNSPLHF,TGTGCCAGCAGCGCCGTGAGGGTCTATAATTCACCCCTCCACTTT
TRBJ2-1,-,TRBV28,15,TRBD2,CASSPSGTSTNEQFF,TGTGCCAGCAGTCCGTCCGGGACTAGCACAAATGAGCAGTTCTTC
TRBJ2-7,-,TRBV28,16,-,CASSPPGSATTYEQYF,TGTGCCAGCAGTCCCCCCGGTAGCGCAACGACCTACGAGCAGTACTTC
TRBJ1-5,-,TRBV4-3,14,-,CASSQEWGNQPQHF,TGCGCCAGCAGCCAAGAATGGGGGAATCAGCCCCAGCATTTT
TRBJ2-5,once,TRBV5-1,14,-,CASSAGTAGETQYF,TGCGCCAGCAGCGCCGGGACAGCGGGGGAGACCCAGTACTTC
TRBJ2-7,-,TRBV9,15,-,CASSTQEATYYEQYF,TGTGCCAGCAGCACCCAGGAGGCAACCTACTACGAGCAGTACTTC
TRBJ1-2,-,TRBV19,14,TRBD1,CASSMGTGNYGYTF,TGTGCCAGTAGTATGGGGACAGGAAACTATGGCTACACCTTC
TRBJ2-3,-,TRBV6-5,13,-,CASDKPSTDTQYF,TGTGCCAGCGACAAGCCTAGCACAGATACGCAGTATTTT
TRBJ2-5,once,TRBV14,16,-,CASSPLGGDTQETQYF,TGTGCCAGCAGCCCCTTAGGGGGGGATACTCAAGAGACCCAGTACTTC
TRBJ2-5,-,TRBV19,13,-,CASSPSGAETQYF,TGTGCCAGTAGTCCGTCGGGGGCAGAGACCCAGTACTTC
TRBJ2-3,-,TRBV7-9,16,TRBD2,CASSLESSGTSDTQYF,TGTGCCAGCAGCTTAGAGTCTAGCGGGACCTCAGATACGCAGTATTTT
TRBJ1-5,-,TRBV2,14,TRBD1,CASSATGGHQPQHF,TGTGCCAGCAGTGCAACAGGGGGCCATCAGCCCCAGCATTTT
TRBJ2-7,once,TRBV30,14,TRBD2,CAWTKPGLQYEQYF,TGTGCCTGGACCAAACCGGGACTACAATACGAGCAGTACTTC
TRBJ2-6,once,TRBV5-6,15,-,CASSLDEYGANVLTF,TGTGCCAGCAGCTTAGATGAGTATGGGGCCAACGTCCTGACTTTC
TRBJ2-7,-,TRBV27,13,-,CASQPRGSYEQYF,TGTGCCAGCCAACCCCGGGGCTCCTACGAGCAGTACTTC
TRBJ2-3,-,TRBV9,16,TRBD2,CASSVRLATSTDTQYF,TGTGCCAGCAGCGTTAGACTAGCGACTAGCACAGATACGCAGTATTTT
TRBJ1-2,-,TRBV7-8,14,-,CASSLEEHGFGYTF,TGTGCCAGCAGCTTAGAGGAACATGGGTTCGGCTACACCTTC
TRBJ2-6,-,TRBV14,16,-,CASSHRGAYGANVLTF,TGTGCCAGCAGCCACCGGGGGGCGTACGGGGCCAACGTCCTGACTTTC
TRBJ2-7,-,TRBV5-4,14,TRBD2,CASSLVAGGHEQYF,TGTGCCAGCAGCTTGGTTGCGGGGGGTCACGAGCAGTACTTC
TRBJ1-6,-,TRBV5-5,15,-,CASSLGQSTNSPLHF,TGTGCCAGCAGCTTGGGACAGAGCACCAATTCACCCCTCCACTTT
TRBJ2-2,-,TRBV4-3,16,TRBD2,CASSQASGAGTGELFF,TGCGCCAGCAGCCAAGCTAGCGGGGCGGGAACCGGGGAGCTGTTTTTT
TRBJ2-3,-,TRBV5-1,17,-,CASSRGAEITSTDTQYF,TGCGCCAGCAGCCGGGGGGCAGAAATAACTAGCACAGATACGCAGTATTTT
TRBJ2-5,-,TRBV7-2,15,-,CASSLGQAPRGTQYF,TGTGCCAGCAGCTTAGGGCAAGCCCCGAGAGGGACCCAGTACTTC
TRBJ2-5,few,TRBV7-2,14,-,CASSLGAGVLSQYF,TGTGCCAGCAGCTTAGGAGCGGGCGTGTTGTCCCAGTACTTC
TRBJ2-5,-,TRBV9,19,TRBD2,CASSATGLAGAGVGETQYF,TGTGCCAGCAGCGCAACGGGACTAGCGGGAGCTGGGGTGGGAGAGACCCAGTACTTC
TRBJ2-1,few,TRBV18,16,TRBD2,CASSRVAGGPDNEQFF,TGTGCCAGCTCAAGGGTAGCGGGAGGGCCGGACAATGAGCAGTTCTTC
TRBJ2-1,-,TRBV12-3/TRBV12-4,13,-,CASSLNVNNEQFF,TGTGCCAGCAGTTTAAACGTAAACAATGAGCAGTTCTTC
TRBJ1-3,few,TRBV10-3,15,TRBD1,CAISDRGDSGNTIYF,TGTGCCATCAGTGACAGGGGGGACTCTGGAAACACCATATATTTT
TRBJ2-3,-,TRBV7-2,18,TRBD2,CASSLILGLAGGTDTQYF,TGTGCCAGCAGCTTGATTCTCGGACTAGCGGGGGGTACAGATACGCAGTATTTT
TRBJ2-7,-,TRBV5-6,14,-,CASSLGLAINEQYF,TGTGCCAGCAGCTTGGGGCTAGCTATCAACGAGCAGTACTTC
TRBJ1-1,-,TRBV19,19,TRBD1,CASSISPTLGGWGNTEAFF,TGTGCCAGTAGTATAAGTCCGACTCTAGGGGGCTGGGGGAACACTGAAGCTTTCTTT
TRBJ2-7,-,TRBV7-2,14,TRBD1,CASSEDRLSYEQYF,TGTGCCAGCAGCGAGGACAGGCTCTCCTACGAGCAGTACTTC
TRBJ2-2,-,TRBV5-1,15,TRBD2,CASSYLAGYTGELFF,TGCGCCAGCAGCTACCTAGCGGGGTACACCGGGGAGCTGTTTTTT
TRBJ2-1,-,TRBV6-5,16,TRBD2,CASSYLGSGTYNEQFF,TGTGCCAGCAGTTATTTAGGAAGCGGGACTTACAATGAGCAGTTCTTC
TRBJ1-5,-,TRBV7-6,16,-,CASSLAPVRTDQPQHF,TGTGCCAGCAGCTTAGCGCCGGTACGGACTGATCAGCCCCAGCATTTT
TRBJ1-6,-,TRBV30,14,TRBD1,CAWKKTGADSPLHF,TGTGCCTGGAAAAAGACAGGGGCGGATTCACCCCTCCACTTT
TRBJ1-3,-,TRBV6-6,13,-,CASRENSGNTIYF,TGTGCCAGCAGAGAAAACTCTGGAAACACCATATATTTT
TRBJ2-5,-,TRBV15,16,-,CATSTTFDIFKETQYF,TGTGCCACCAGCACCACATTTGACATTTTTAAAGAGACCCAGTACTTC
TRBJ1-6,-,TRBV5-5,15,-,CASSLGDSPNSPLHF,TGTGCCAGCAGCTTGGGTGACAGTCCTAATTCACCCCTCCACTTT
TRBJ2-7,few,TRBV5-8,14,TRBD1,CASSSGTGYYEQYF,TGTGCCAGCAGTTCCGGGACAGGGTACTACGAGCAGTACTTC
TRBJ2-5,-,TRBV5-4,15,TRBD2,CASSPGLAGDGTQYF,TGTGCCAGCAGCCCGGGACTAGCGGGAGATGGGACCCAGTACTTC